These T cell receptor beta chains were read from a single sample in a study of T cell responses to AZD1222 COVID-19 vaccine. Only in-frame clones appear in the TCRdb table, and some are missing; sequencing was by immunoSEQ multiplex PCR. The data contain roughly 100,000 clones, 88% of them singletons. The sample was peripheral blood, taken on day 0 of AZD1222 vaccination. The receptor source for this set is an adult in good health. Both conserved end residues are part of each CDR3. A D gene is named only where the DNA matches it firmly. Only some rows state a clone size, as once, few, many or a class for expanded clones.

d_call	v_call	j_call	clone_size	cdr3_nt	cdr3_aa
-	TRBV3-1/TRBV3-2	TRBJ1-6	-	TGTGCCAGCAGCCAAGACCGGGTCTACGGTAATTCACCCCTCCACTTT	CASSQDRVYGNSPLHF
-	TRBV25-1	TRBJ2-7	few	TGTGCCAGCAGAGGAGGGGGCTACGAGCAGTACTTC	CASRGGGYEQYF
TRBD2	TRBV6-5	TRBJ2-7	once	TGTGCCAGCAGCCCCGGGACTAGGTCCTACGAGCAGTACTTC	CASSPGTRSYEQYF
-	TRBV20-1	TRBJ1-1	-	TGCAGTGCTAGCCAGAGTGAAGCTTTCTTT	CSASQSEAFF
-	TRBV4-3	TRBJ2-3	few	TGCGCCAGCAGCCAAGATGGTGGGACCGGCGATACGCAGTATTTT	CASSQDGGTGDTQYF
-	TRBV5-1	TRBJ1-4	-	TGCGCCAGCAGCCCGGACAGAGAAAAACTGTTTTTT	CASSPDREKLFF
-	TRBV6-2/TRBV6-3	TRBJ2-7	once	TGTGCCAGCAGTTACTCGAAAGGTGGCCACGAGCAGTACTTC	CASSYSKGGHEQYF
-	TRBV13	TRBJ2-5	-	TGTGCCAGCAGCTTCGACCAGTCCGTAGGGGCCCAGTACTTC	CASSFDQSVGAQYF
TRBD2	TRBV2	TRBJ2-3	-	TGTGCCATCAACCCCTCCGAGCGGGGGGTGGGGTTTACGCAGTATTTT	CAINPSERGVGFTQYF
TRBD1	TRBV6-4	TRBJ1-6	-	TGTGCCAGCAGCGGACAGGCGAATTCACCCCTCCACTTT	CASSGQANSPLHF
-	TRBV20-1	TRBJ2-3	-	TGCAGTGCTAGTGACCGAACTGGCACAGATACGCAGTATTTT	CSASDRTGTDTQYF
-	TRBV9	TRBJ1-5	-	TGTGCCAGCAGCGGGGGGGCCGATCAGCCCCAGCATTTT	CASSGGADQPQHF
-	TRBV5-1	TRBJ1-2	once	TGCGCCAGCAGCCCCCAGGACGGCTATGGCTACACCTTC	CASSPQDGYGYTF
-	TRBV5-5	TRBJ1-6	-	TGTGCCAGCAGCTTGGCACTAGATTCACCCCTCCACTTT	CASSLALDSPLHF
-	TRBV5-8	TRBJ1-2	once	TGTGCCAGCAGCTTGTGGGACCACTATGGCTACACCTTC	CASSLWDHYGYTF
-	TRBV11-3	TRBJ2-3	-	TGTGCCAGCAGCTTGGGCAGGTCGACAGATACGCAGTATTTT	CASSLGRSTDTQYF
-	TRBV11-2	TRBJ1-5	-	TGTGCCAGCAGCTTAGGGCCCTATAGCAATCAGCCCCAGCATTTT	CASSLGPYSNQPQHF
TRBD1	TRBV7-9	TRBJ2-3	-	TGTGCCAGCAGCCGAGGGACAGCCAGCACAGATACGCAGTATTTT	CASSRGTASTDTQYF
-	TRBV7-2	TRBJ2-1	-	TGTGCCAGCAGCCTTCAGCTTCCTGAGCAGTTCTTC	CASSLQLPEQFF
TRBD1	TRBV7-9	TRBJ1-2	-	TGTGCCGGGGACAGAGACTATGGCTACACCTTC	CAGDRDYGYTF
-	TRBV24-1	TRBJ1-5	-	TGTGCCACCAGCTATTCCGCGGGTCAGCCCCAGCATTTT	CATSYSAGQPQHF
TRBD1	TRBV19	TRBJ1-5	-	TGTGCCAGTAGTACATCCAAAGAGACAGGGTTCCCTCAGCCCCAGCATTTT	CASSTSKETGFPQPQHF
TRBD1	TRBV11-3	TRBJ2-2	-	TGTGCCAGCACCTTACTGTTTAGGACAGGGAGCACCGGGGAGCTGTTTTTT	CASTLLFRTGSTGELFF
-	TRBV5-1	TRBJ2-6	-	TGCGCCAGCAGCTTGGAACGGGGGACGGCTGGGGCCAACGTCCTGACTTTC	CASSLERGTAGANVLTF
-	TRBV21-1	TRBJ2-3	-	TGTGCCAGCAGCGCCAGAATTAGCAGGGCTCCGGGAGATACGCAGTATTTT	CASSARISRAPGDTQYF
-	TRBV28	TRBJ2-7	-	TGTGCCAGCAGCATTAAGTTCTACGAGCAGTACTTC	CASSIKFYEQYF
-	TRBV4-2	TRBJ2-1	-	TGTGCCAGCAGCCAAGATTTATTGCCGGGACGGGAGCAGTTCTTC	CASSQDLLPGREQFF
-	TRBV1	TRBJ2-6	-	TGCACCAGCAGCCGGGGCGGTGGGGAGGATTTTGGGGCCAACGTCCTGACTTTC	CTSSRGGGEDFGANVLTF
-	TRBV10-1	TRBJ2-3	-	TGCGCCAGCAGTGAGATCCCAGGGATGGATACGCAGTATTTT	CASSEIPGMDTQYF
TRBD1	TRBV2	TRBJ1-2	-	TGTGCCAGCAGTCCCGGGACAGCGGGAGGCTACACCTTC	CASSPGTAGGYTF
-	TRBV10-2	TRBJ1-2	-	TGCGCCAGCAGTGAGAAGATTGCTAACTATGGCTACACCTTC	CASSEKIANYGYTF
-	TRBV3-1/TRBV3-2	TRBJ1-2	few	TGTGCCAGCAGCCAAGGGGGAGAACGTGGCTACACCTTC	CASSQGGERGYTF
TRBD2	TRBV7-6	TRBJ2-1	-	TGTGCCAGCAGCGGCATAGGGTTAGCGGGGGACAAGAGCTCCTACAATGAGCAGTTCTTC	CASSGIGLAGDKSSYNEQFF
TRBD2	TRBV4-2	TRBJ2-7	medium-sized	TGTGCCAGCAGCCAAGAGACTAGCGGGAGTTACGAGCAGTACTTC	CASSQETSGSYEQYF
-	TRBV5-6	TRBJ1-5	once	TGTGCCAGCAGCTACTACCGGGACAACTATAGCAATCAGCCCCAGCATTTT	CASSYYRDNYSNQPQHF
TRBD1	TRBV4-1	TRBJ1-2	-	TGCGCCAGCAGCTACCCGGGACAGGGAAACTATGGCTACACCTTC	CASSYPGQGNYGYTF
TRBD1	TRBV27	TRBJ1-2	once	TGTGCCAGCAGTCTAGTACAGGGGGCCTATGGCTACACCTTC	CASSLVQGAYGYTF
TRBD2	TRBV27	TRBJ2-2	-	TGTGCCAGCAGCCACGAACTAGCGGGTGTCGCGCGGGAGCTGTTTTTT	CASSHELAGVARELFF
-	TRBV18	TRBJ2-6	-	TGTGCCAGCTCAGACACCCAGATAGGAGGTGGGGCCAACGTCCTGACTTTC	CASSDTQIGGGANVLTF
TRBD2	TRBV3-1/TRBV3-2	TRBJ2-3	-	TGTGCCAGCAGCCCCTCAGCGGGGGGGCGTGGTACGCAGTATTTT	CASSPSAGGRGTQYF